These 26 T cell receptor beta chains came from one sample sequenced in a study of cytomegalovirus exposure and HLA in healthy donors. Data came from immunoSEQ multiplex PCR; TCRdb stores just in-frame clones and leaves some out. The table lists 150,000 or so clones, around nine tenths of them singletons, with about 22% in the top ten. The sample taken for sequencing was PBMCs. The receptors shown here come from a man younger than 35 in good health and CMV-seropositive.

The chain recombines TRBV4-1 with TRBJ2-2; 10 nucleotides line up with TRBD2. The germline CDR1 and CDR2 sequences are MGHRA and YSYEKL. V shed 3 bases and J 3 bases; nucleotides not matched to a gene: 7. This CDR3 is built from 17 residues. CDR3 sequence reads: CASSQSTGTSDTGELFF. The CDR3 region has the DNA TGCGCCAGCAGCCAGTCGACCGGGACTAGCGACACCGGGGAGCTGTTTTTT.

The CDR3, as DNA: TGCAGTGCCGCGACAGGGTCAAAGCAGTACTTC. It encodes CSAATGSKQYF. The chain recombines TRBV20-1 with TRBJ2-7, with 7 bases aligning to TRBD1. Germline V gene lookup returns CDR1 DFQATT and CDR2 SNEGSKA (reference sequence). CDR3 length equals 11 residues. After removal of 6 bases from V and 8 bases from J, the junction contained 7 bases not matched to a gene.

V and J are TRBV25-1 and TRBJ2-7; 7 nucleotides align to TRBD2. Trimming at V came to 6 bases and at J to 2 bases, leaving 7 bases not matched to a gene. This CDR3 has 14 residues. CDR1 is MGHDK and CDR2 is SYGVNS in the germline V gene. The CDR3 sequence is CASREPGLTYEQYF. DNA for the CDR3: TGTGCCAGCAGGGAACCGGGACTAACCTACGAGCAGTACTTC.

This chain connects TRBV7-2 to TRBJ2-3; 7 nucleotides agree with TRBD2. This CDR3 has 14 amino acids. With V trimmed by 1 base and J by 5 bases, 3 bases remained unmatched. CDR1 SGHTA and CDR2 FQGNSA come from the germline V gene. CDR3 nucleotides: TGTGCCAGCAGCTTAGTTTCGGGGGGAGATACGCAGTATTTT. Protein: CASSLVSGGDTQYF. Looking up the rest from reference TRBV7-2 and TRBJ2-3 gives the full variable domain: GAGVSQSPSNKVTEKGKDVELRCDPISGHTALYWYRQSLGQGLEFLIYFQGNSAPDKSGLPSDRFSAERTGGSVSTLTIQRTQQEDSAVYLCASSLVSGGDTQYFGPGTRLTVL.

The V call is TRBV5-1, the J call TRBJ2-5; weak D call: TRBD2 (6 bases). Germline assignment: CDR1 SGHRS and CDR2 YFSETQ. V gave up 2 bases and J gave up 2 bases, with 10 bases separating them. The CDR3 covers 14 residues. CDR3 in amino acids: CASSFGGSQETQYF. The DNA for the CDR3 is TGCGCCAGCAGCTTTGGGGGGTCGCAAGAGACCCAGTACTTC.

This clone was detected only once. The chain links TRBV28 to TRBJ1-1; D might be TRBD1 (5 bases). In germline, CDR1 is MDHEN, CDR2 SYDVKM. The CDR3 sequence is 15 residues long. The germline V and J ends were trimmed by 2 bases and 5 bases, with 15 bases remaining between them. The CDR3 is CASSLKSRDWTEAFF. CDR3 DNA: TGTGCCAGCAGTTTAAAGAGCCGGGACTGGACTGAAGCTTTCTTT.

The chain couples TRBV6-1 to TRBJ2-5; 14 bases align to TRBD2. With 4 bases clipped from V and 9 bases from J, the junction kept 4 bases outside the gene matches. The CDR3 is 14 amino acids. Germline CDR1 is MNHNS and CDR2 is SASEGT. CDR3 bases: TGTGCCAGCAGTGCGACGGGACTAGCGGGAGCCCAGTACTTC. Amino acids: CASSATGLAGAQYF.

V usage is TRBV30 and J usage is TRBJ1-1, with D possibly matching TRBD1 (6 bases). Looked up from germline, CDR1 is GTSNPN and CDR2 is SVGIG (reference sequence). V lost 3 bases and J lost 11, with 13 bases in between. This CDR3 has 11 residues. CDR3 bases: TGTGCCTGGAGGAGGGGGGGATCGGCTTTCTTT. Encoded protein: CAWRRGGSAFF.

DNA of the CDR3: TGTGCCAGCAGCCCCGGGACTCCCCCTTCCCACGAGCAGTACTTC. This codes for CASSPGTPPSHEQYF. The V gene is TRBV6-5, the J gene TRBJ2-7, with D maybe TRBD2 (6 bases). V gave up 6 bases and J gave up 5 bases, with 20 bases separating them. The CDR3 has 15 residues. Germline CDR1 reads MNHEY; CDR2 reads SVGAGI.

CDR3 DNA sequence: TGTGCCAGCAGTTCCACGGACAGGGCGTACAATGAGCAGTTCTTC. This sequence encodes CASSSTDRAYNEQFF. The chain combines TRBV6-5 with TRBJ2-1, with 8 bases that match TRBD1. The CDR3 extends over 15 amino acids. V was clipped by 4 bases and J by 4 bases; unmatched bases: 6. Germline V gives CDR1 MNHEY, CDR2 SVGAGI.

This clone has only one observation. The CDR3 loop reads CASSQGAASGEKNIQYF. The DNA of the CDR3 is TGCGCCAGCAGCCAAGGGGCCGCTAGCGGAGAAAAAAACATTCAGTACTTC. V is TRBV4-1 and J is TRBJ2-4, with 7 bases identical to TRBD2. CDR1 MGHRA and CDR2 YSYEKL come from the germline V gene. This CDR3 comprises 17 residues. J gave up 4 bases and V 1 base, and 10 bases lay outside the gene matches.

V usage is TRBV10-2 and J usage is TRBJ1-1, with a weak D call TRBD1 (5 bases). Deletions cut 0 bases from V and 8 bases from J, with 13 bases between. The germline CDR1 and CDR2 sequences are WSHSY and SAAADI. There are 14 residues in the CDR3. In nucleotides, the CDR3 is TGCGCCAGCAGTGAGTCGGGGAGGGACCGCGAAGCTTTCTTT. Its translation is CASSESGRDREAFF.

The J gene is TRBJ2-1, the V gene TRBV5-1, with 11 nucleotides matching TRBD2. V lost 6 bases to trimming and J lost 5 bases; unmatched junction nucleotides: 13. CDR1 SGHRS and CDR2 YFSETQ come from the germline V gene. CDR3 length: 17 residues. The CDR3 reads CASMGGRLAGPHNEQFF. CDR3 DNA sequence: TGCGCCAGCATGGGGGGGCGACTAGCGGGACCCCACAATGAGCAGTTCTTC.

The chain combines TRBV27 with TRBJ1-1; D is unclear. The germline gives CDR1 MNHEY, CDR2 SMNVEV (reference sequence). The CDR3 is made up of 14 amino acids. Trimming pared 3 bases from V and 1 base from J, leaving 9 bases between. This chain's CDR3 is CASSFGDKNTEAFF. CDR3 in DNA: TGTGCCAGCAGTTTCGGTGACAAGAACACTGAAGCTTTCTTT.

This clone was recorded a few times. The V call is TRBV10-3, the J call TRBJ1-2, with 12 positions matching TRBD1. The CDR3 loop spans 15 amino acids. V trimming: 10 bases; J trimming: 6 bases; junction bases outside the gene matches: 12. Germline lookup yields CDR1 ENHRY and CDR2 SYGVKD. The CDR3 spells CATRSPGQGANGYTF. CDR3 nucleotide sequence: TGTGCCACCCGCTCTCCGGGACAGGGGGCTAATGGCTACACCTTC.

The chain couples TRBV7-2 to TRBJ2-5; D perhaps matches TRBD2 (5 bases). This CDR3 contains 15 residues. The ends were cut back, 1 base at V and 5 bases at J, with 14 bases in the middle. Germline V CDR1 and CDR2: SGHTA, FQGNSA. The CDR3: CASSLVGASWETQYF. CDR3 DNA: TGTGCCAGCAGCTTAGTTGGTGCTAGCTGGGAGACCCAGTACTTC. Supplemented by reference TRBV7-2 and TRBJ2-5, the full variable domain reads GAGVSQSPSNKVTEKGKDVELRCDPISGHTALYWYRQSLGQGLEFLIYFQGNSAPDKSGLPSDRFSAERTGGSVSTLTIQRTQQEDSAVYLCASSLVGASWETQYFGPGTRLLVL.

This chain links TRBV19 with TRBJ1-6, with 10 bases matching TRBD1. The CDR3 consists of 14 residues. Unmatched junction bases numbered 4, after V lost 5 bases and J lost 9 bases. Germline V gene data show CDR1 as LNHDA and CDR2 as SQIVND (reference sequence). This CDR3 is CASSVGTGVSPLHF. For the CDR3, the DNA is TGTGCCAGTAGTGTGGGGACAGGGGTTTCACCCCTCCACTTT.

The sample holds one count of this clone. In nucleotides, the CDR3 is TGTGCCAGCAGCGTAGCCGCGAATGAGCAGTTCTTC. Protein: CASSVAANEQFF. V is TRBV9 and J is TRBJ2-1; D call uncertain. This CDR3 is 12 amino acids long. Per germline, CDR1 SGDLS and CDR2 YYNGEE. The V and J ends lost 0 bases and 7 bases respectively, with 5 bases between them.

With respect to this clone: The germline gene is not matched at one end of the junction; a read error may be the cause. The CDR3 loop is CASSPTGVNSGELFF. In nucleotides, the CDR3 is TGTGCCAGCAGCCCGACAGGGGTGAACTCCGGGGAGCTGTTTTTT. V usage is TRBV27 and J usage is TRBJ2-2, with 8 bases fitting TRBD1. Germline assignment: CDR1 MNHEY and CDR2 SMNVEV (reference sequence). The CDR3 has 15 residues.

The chain links TRBV5-1 to TRBJ1-6; D unresolved. Germline V CDR1 and CDR2: SGHRS, YFSETQ. The CDR3 covers 16 residues. V dropped 4 bases and J dropped 4 bases, with 15 bases sitting between them. The DNA of the CDR3 is TGCGCCAGCAGCCTCTTCGGGAGGGAATATAATTCACCCCTCCACTTT. It translates to CASSLFGREYNSPLHF.

The chain couples TRBV13 to TRBJ2-5; D may be TRBD2 (5 bases). This CDR3 has 12 amino acids. V dropped 0 bases and J dropped 10 bases, with 9 bases sitting between them. Germline CDR1 and CDR2: PRHDT and FYEKMQ (reference sequence). The CDR3, as DNA: TGTGCCAGCAGCTTAGGAAGCGGAGGCCAGTACTTC. Amino acid sequence: CASSLGSGGQYF.

The V and J genes are TRBV5-6 and TRBJ2-5; maybe TRBD1 (7 bases). Germline values: CDR1 SGHDT, CDR2 YYEEEE. V was pared by 1 base and J by 3 bases, with 16 bases between. This CDR3 is built from 16 residues. This CDR3 is CASSLHRGGFKETQYF. CDR3 in DNA: TGTGCCAGCAGCTTGCACAGGGGAGGATTTAAAGAGACCCAGTACTTC.

The CDR3 reads CASSLSRASSTDTQYF. In DNA, the CDR3 is TGTGCCAGCAGCTTATCCCGTGCGTCGAGCACAGATACGCAGTATTTT. V and J are TRBV7-6 and TRBJ2-3; D remains unclear. Looked up from germline, CDR1 is SGHVS and CDR2 is FNYEAQ. V lost 2 bases to trimming and J lost 0 bases, with 12 bases between them. The CDR3 length is 16 residues.

This clone has only a few counts. The chain recombines TRBV4-3 with TRBJ1-2; 8 nucleotides agree with TRBD1. Germline CDR1 is LGHNA and CDR2 is YSLEER. Trimming cost V 1 base and J 1 base; bases outside gene matches: 5. This CDR3 spans 16 amino acids. CDR3 bases: TGCGCCAGCAGCCAAGCCCGGACAGGGAGTAACTATGGCTACACCTTC. This encodes CASSQARTGSNYGYTF.

CDR3 DNA: TGTGCCAGCAGCTCCCCCAGGGGAGAGCAGTACTTC. Protein: CASSSPRGEQYF. The chain links TRBV9 to TRBJ2-7; a possible D gene is TRBD1 (6 bases). This CDR3 spans 12 amino acids. From germline, CDR1 is SGDLS and CDR2 YYNGEE. With 4 bases removed from V and 7 bases from J, the gap between germline ends came to 12 bases.

This sequence joins TRBV18 and TRBJ1-2; D is ambiguous. Trimming cost V 3 bases and J 2 bases, with 16 bases left between them. From germline, CDR1 is KGHSH and CDR2 LQKENI. This CDR3 has 16 amino acids. The CDR3 nucleotides are TGTGCCAGCTCACCTAGCACGGCGCCCCTCAACTATGGCTACACCTTC. Its translation: CASSPSTAPLNYGYTF.